This T cell receptor (beta chain) was recovered during a study of glioma-infiltrating T cells after dendritic cell vaccination. Study as a whole: Treatment, given 2003 to 2012, was autologous tumor lysate-pulsed dendritic cell vaccination.

The table lists this clone with a count of one. Time point specified: after dendritic cell vaccination, including at tumor progression/relapse. Fresh-frozen tumor tissue and more than two years of survival data were available for all. Profiling relied on immunoSEQ multiplex PCR, and the TCRdb table lists in-frame clones only, not all of them. The sample yields tens of thousands of clones, roughly 83% seen once. The sequence was collected from a human donor with glioblastoma. The starting material was blood, obtained after dendritic cell vaccination.

The CDR3 protein is CASSLMASGGGTSTDTQYF. CDR3 bases: TGTGCCAGCAGCTTAATGGCTAGCGGGGGCGGAACTAGCACAGATACGCAGTATTTT. The V gene is TRBV7-2, the J gene TRBJ2-3, with 10 bases fitting TRBD2. The CDR3 contains 19 residues. Germline CDR1 and CDR2: SGHTA and FQGNSA. The J segment lost 0 bases and the V segment lost 2 bases, leaving 11 bases of the junction unmatched.